The next 10 T cell receptor beta chains were all read from a single sample in a study of blood T cell repertoires in COVID-19. Method: immunoSEQ multiplex PCR; TCRdb's copy keeps in-frame clones and lacks some. The sample holds 250,000 to 350,000 clones, roughly 91% seen once. The sequencing input was peripheral blood. These receptors all come from a man aged 25 to 40 with acute or convalescent COVID-19.

The chain has TRBV24-1 and TRBJ1-5; 8 bases are shared with TRBD1. CDR3 size: 15 residues. Losses at the gene ends were 4 bases for V and 7 bases for J; bases not matched to a gene: 8. The germline CDR1 and CDR2 sequences are KGHDR and SFDVKD. CDR3 sequence: CATSDPRTGRQPQHF. The DNA of the CDR3 is TGTGCCACCAGTGACCCCCGGACAGGGCGACAGCCCCAGCATTTT.

The J gene is TRBJ2-1, the V gene TRBV5-4, with 10 bases identical to TRBD1. Trimming at V came to 4 bases and at J to 4 bases, leaving 5 bases not matched to a gene. The CDR3 has 15 residues. From germline, CDR1 is SGHNT and CDR2 YYREEE (reference sequence). The CDR3 DNA follows: TGTGCCAGCAGCCTGACGGGACAGGGGTACAATGAGCAGTTCTTC. This codes for CASSLTGQGYNEQFF.

Written as DNA, the CDR3 is TGTGCCAGCAGTTTACCTATAGCGGGGAGCTCCTACGAGCAGTACTTC. Amino acids: CASSLPIAGSSYEQYF. The chain combines TRBV6-6 with TRBJ2-7; 8 nucleotides line up with TRBD2. This CDR3 spans 16 amino acids. Germline V gene sequence: CDR1 MNHNY, CDR2 SVGAGI (reference sequence). The trim removed 4 bases at V and 0 bases at J, leaving 8 bases unmatched.

V usage is TRBV3-1 (or the pseudogene TRBV3-2) and J usage is TRBJ1-2; D gene ambiguous. Germline lookup yields CDR1 LGHDT and CDR2 YNNKEL (reference sequence). Trimming removed 1 base at V and 2 bases at J, with 8 bases between. CDR3 size: 14 residues. The CDR3 spells CASSQVAPNYGYTF. The CDR3 DNA is TGTGCCAGCAGCCAAGTGGCACCAAACTATGGCTACACCTTC.

The chain combines TRBV9 with TRBJ1-2; TRBD1 might be the D (5 bases). Trimming removed 4 bases from V and 3 bases from J, with 13 bases in between. The CDR3 runs to 14 residues. Germline CDR1 SGDLS, CDR2 YYNGEE. The CDR3 DNA reads as TGTGCCAGCAGCTCAGCCGCGGGGGACTATGGCTACACCTTC. This translates into CASSSAAGDYGYTF.

The V call is TRBV5-1, the J call TRBJ1-1; no definite D call. V was trimmed by 6 bases and J by 2 bases, leaving 17 bases between them. CDR1 and CDR2 (germline): SGHRS, YFSETQ. This CDR3 is built from 15 residues. The CDR3 DNA is TGCGCCAGCAAGCAGGTGGAAGGCATAAACACTGAAGCTTTCTTT. This translates into CASKQVEGINTEAFF.

The V gene is TRBV4-2, the J gene TRBJ2-3; D possibly corresponds to TRBD2 (6 bases). This CDR3 is built from 17 residues. V lost 4 bases and J 1 base, leaving 18 bases between the germline ends. Germline-derived CDR1 and CDR2 are LGHNA and YNFKEQ. The CDR3 DNA is TGTGCCAGCAGCCCGTCCGCGGGGAGCGCTGGCACAGATACGCAGTATTTT. Translation: CASSPSAGSAGTDTQYF.

V gene TRBV6-5 combines with J gene TRBJ2-7; TRBD2 might be the D (6 bases). Germline V lookup: CDR1 MNHEY, CDR2 SVGAGI. The CDR3 extends over 13 amino acids. The V gene lost 7 bases and the J gene lost 0 bases, with 10 bases spanning the gap. This chain's CDR3 is CASMAGSSYEQYF. The CDR3, as DNA: TGTGCCAGCATGGCGGGGAGCTCCTACGAGCAGTACTTC.

The chain uses TRBV2 and TRBJ2-2, with TRBD2 as a possible D gene (5 bases). V gave up 5 bases and J gave up 0 bases, with 10 bases separating them. The CDR3 loop spans 15 amino acids. CDR1 SNHLY and CDR2 FYNNEI come from the germline V gene. For the CDR3, the DNA is TGTGCCAGCAGTCCGGGGTCCACGAACACCGGGGAGCTGTTTTTT. Translated, it gives CASSPGSTNTGELFF. Together with reference TRBV2 and TRBJ2-2, the CDR3 gives the full variable domain: EPEVTQTPSHQVTQMGQEVILRCVPISNHLYFYWYRQILGQKVEFLVSFYNNEISEKSEIFDDQFSVERPDGSNFTLKIRSTKLEDSAMYFCASSPGSTNTGELFFGEGSRLTVL.

The chain links TRBV19 to TRBJ1-3, with D perhaps TRBD1 (6 bases). There are 15 residues in the CDR3. V lost 3 bases and J lost 2, with 11 bases in between. The germline gives CDR1 LNHDA, CDR2 SQIVND (reference sequence). The CDR3 is CASSISGDTGNTIYF. The DNA for the CDR3 is TGTGCCAGTAGTATTTCAGGGGATACTGGAAACACCATATATTTT.